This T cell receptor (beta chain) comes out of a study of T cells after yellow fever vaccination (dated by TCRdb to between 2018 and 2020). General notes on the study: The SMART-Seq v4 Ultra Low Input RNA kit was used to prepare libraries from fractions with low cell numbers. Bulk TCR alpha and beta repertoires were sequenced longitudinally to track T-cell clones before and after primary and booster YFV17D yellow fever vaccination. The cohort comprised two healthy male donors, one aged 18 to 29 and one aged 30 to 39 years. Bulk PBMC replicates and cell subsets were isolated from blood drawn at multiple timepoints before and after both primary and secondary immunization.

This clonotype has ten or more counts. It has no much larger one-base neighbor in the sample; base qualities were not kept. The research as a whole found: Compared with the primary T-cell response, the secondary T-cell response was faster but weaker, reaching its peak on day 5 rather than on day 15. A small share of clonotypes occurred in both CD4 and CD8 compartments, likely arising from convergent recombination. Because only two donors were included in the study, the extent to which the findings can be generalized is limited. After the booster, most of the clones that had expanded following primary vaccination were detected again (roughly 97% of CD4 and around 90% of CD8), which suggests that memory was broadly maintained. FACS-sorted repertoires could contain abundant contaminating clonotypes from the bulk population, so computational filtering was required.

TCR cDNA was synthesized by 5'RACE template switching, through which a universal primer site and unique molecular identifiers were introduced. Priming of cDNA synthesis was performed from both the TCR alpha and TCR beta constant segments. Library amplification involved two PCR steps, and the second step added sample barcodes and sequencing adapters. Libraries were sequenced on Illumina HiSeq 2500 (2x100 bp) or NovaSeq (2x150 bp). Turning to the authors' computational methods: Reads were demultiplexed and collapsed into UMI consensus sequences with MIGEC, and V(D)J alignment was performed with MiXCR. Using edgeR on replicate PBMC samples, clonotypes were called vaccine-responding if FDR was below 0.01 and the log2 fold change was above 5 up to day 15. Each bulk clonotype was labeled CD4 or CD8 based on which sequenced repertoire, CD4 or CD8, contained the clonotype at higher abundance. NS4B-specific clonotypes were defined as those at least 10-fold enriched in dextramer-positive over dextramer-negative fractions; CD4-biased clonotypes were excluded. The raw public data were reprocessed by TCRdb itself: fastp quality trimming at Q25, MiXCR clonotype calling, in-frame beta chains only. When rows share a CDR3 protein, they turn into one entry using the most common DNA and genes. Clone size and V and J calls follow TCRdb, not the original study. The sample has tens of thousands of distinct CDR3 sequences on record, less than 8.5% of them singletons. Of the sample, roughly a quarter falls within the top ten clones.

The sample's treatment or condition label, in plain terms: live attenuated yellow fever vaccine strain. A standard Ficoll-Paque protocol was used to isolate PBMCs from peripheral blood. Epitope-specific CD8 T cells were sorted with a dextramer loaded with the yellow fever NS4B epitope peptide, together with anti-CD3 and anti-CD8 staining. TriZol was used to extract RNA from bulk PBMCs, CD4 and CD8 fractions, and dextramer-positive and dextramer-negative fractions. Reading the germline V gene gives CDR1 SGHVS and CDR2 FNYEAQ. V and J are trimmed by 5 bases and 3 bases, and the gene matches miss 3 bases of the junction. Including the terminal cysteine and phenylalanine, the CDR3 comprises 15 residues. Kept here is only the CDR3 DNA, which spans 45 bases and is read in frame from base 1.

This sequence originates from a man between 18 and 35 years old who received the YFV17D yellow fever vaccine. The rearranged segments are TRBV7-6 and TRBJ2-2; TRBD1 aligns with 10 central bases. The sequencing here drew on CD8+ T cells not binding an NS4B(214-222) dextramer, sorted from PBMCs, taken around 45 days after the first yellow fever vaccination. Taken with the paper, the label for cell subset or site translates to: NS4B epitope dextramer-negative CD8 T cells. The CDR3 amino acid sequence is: CASSPGTGDTGELFF. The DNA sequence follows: TGTGCCAGCAGCCCTGGGACAGGGGACACCGGGGAGCTGTTTTTT.